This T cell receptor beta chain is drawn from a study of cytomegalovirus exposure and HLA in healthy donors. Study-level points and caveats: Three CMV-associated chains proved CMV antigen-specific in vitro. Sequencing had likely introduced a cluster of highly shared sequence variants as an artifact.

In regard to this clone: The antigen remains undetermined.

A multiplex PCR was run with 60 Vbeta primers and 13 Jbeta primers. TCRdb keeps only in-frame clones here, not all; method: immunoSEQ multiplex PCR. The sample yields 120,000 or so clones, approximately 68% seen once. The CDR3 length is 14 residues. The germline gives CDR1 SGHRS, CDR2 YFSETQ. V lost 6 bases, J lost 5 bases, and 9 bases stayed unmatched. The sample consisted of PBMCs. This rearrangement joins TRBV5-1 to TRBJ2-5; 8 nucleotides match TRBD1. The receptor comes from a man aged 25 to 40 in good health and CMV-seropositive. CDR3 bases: TGCGCCAGCACGCCAGGGGGCTTTGGGGAGACCCAGTACTTC. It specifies CASTPGGFGETQYF.